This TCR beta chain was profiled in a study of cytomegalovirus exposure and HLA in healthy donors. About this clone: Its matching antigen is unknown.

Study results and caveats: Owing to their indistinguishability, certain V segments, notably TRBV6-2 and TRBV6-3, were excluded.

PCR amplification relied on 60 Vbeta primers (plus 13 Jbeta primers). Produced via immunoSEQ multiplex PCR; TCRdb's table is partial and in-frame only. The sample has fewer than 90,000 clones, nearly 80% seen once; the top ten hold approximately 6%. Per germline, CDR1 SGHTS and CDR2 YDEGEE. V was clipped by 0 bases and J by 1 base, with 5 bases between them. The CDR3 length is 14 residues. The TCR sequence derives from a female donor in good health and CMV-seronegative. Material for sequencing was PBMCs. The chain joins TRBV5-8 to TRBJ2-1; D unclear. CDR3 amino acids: CASSLGQSYNEQFF. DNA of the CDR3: TGTGCCAGCAGCTTGGGGCAGTCCTACAATGAGCAGTTCTTC. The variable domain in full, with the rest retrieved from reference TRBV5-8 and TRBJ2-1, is EAGVTQSPTHLIKTRGQQATLRCSPISGHTSVYWYQQALGLGLQFLLWYDEGEERNRGNFPPRFSGRQFPNYSSELNVNALELEDSALYLCASSLGQSYNEQFFGPGTRLTVL.